This T cell receptor (beta chain) was sequenced for a study of identical twins. Points from the study as a whole: Alpha sequences that were out-of-frame and twin-shared showed an excess of low generation probability. Fewer insertions marked abundant cord blood beta clonotypes; young adult naive trended weakly, memory not at all. The study based its conclusions on cross-sectional statistical analysis and did not follow the same donors.

Unique molecular identifiers were in the cDNA, with template-switch universal primer binding. Each CDR3 protein is one row after TCRdb ran MiXCR on the 5' RACE reads. This sample carries 1.5 million to 2 million distinct CDR3 sequences, about 32% of them seen once, and the ten largest clones take about 0.27%. This clonotype was counted between two and nine times. The target antigen is unknown. Sequences were obtained from cord blood. This receptor was taken from a newborn girl in good health.

CDR3 sequence (DNA): TGTGCCACCAGTGATGACGGGACAGCCTACAATGAGCAGTTCTTC. It yields the protein CATSDDGTAYNEQFF. This chain joins TRBV24-1 and TRBJ2-1; 7 nucleotides match TRBD1. Germline V gives CDR1 KGHDR, CDR2 SFDVKD. V was pared by 3 bases and J by 2 bases, with 3 bases of the junction left unmatched. The CDR3 consists of 15 residues.